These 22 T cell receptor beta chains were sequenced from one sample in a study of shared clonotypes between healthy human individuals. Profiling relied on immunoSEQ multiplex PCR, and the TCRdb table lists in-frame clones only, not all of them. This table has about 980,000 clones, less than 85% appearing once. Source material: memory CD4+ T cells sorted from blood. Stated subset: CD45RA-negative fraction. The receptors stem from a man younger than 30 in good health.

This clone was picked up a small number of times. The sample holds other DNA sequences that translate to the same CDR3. The CDR3 region is CASSLLTDTQYF. The CDR3, as DNA: TGTGCCAGCAGTCTCCTCACAGATACGCAGTATTTT. The chain carries TRBV28 and TRBJ2-3; D ambiguous. There are 12 residues in the CDR3. V was cut by 5 bases and J by 2 bases, with 5 bases left in between. The germline V gene encodes CDR1 MDHEN and CDR2 SYDVKM.

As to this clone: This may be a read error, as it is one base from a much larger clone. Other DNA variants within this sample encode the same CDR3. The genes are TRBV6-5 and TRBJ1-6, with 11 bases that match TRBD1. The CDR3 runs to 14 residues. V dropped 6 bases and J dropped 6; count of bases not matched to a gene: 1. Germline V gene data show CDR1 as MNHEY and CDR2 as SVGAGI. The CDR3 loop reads CASRGQGGNSPLHF. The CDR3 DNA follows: TGTGCCAGCAGGGGACAGGGGGGTAATTCACCCCTCCACTTT.

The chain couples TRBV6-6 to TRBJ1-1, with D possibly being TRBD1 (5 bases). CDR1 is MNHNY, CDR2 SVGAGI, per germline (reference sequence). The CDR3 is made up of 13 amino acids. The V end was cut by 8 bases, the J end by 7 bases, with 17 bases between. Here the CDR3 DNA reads TGTGCCAGCTCTTTCACAGGTGGGGTTGAAGCTTTCTTT. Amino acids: CASSFTGGVEAFF.

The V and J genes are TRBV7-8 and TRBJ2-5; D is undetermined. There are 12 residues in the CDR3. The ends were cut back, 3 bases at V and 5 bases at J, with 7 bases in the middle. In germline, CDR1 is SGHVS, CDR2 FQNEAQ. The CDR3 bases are TGTGCCAGCAGCTTTTGGCGGGAGACCCAGTACTTC. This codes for CASSFWRETQYF.

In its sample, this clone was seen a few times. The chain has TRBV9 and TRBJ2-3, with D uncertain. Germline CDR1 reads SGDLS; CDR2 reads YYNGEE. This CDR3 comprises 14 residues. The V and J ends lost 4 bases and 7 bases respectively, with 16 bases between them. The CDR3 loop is CASSFLPESNTQYF. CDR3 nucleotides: TGTGCCAGCAGCTTCCTCCCGGAGTCTAATACGCAGTATTTT.

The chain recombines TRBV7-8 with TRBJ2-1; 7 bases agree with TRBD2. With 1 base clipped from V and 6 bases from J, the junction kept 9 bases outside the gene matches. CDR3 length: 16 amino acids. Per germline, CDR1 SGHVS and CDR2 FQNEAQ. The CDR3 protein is CASSLEAGAISNEQFF. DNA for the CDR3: TGTGCCAGCAGCTTAGAGGCGGGAGCTATATCCAATGAGCAGTTCTTC.

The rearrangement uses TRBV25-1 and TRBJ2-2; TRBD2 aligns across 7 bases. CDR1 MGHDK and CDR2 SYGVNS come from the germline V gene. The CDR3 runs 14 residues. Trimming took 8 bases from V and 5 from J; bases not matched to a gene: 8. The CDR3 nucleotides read TGTGCCAGCGCTAGCGGTACCTTTACCGGGGAGCTGTTTTTT. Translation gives CASASGTFTGELFF.

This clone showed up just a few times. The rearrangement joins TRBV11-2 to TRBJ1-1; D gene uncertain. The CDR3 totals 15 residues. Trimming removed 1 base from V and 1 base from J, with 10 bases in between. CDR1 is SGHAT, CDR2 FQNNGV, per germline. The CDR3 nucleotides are TGTGCCAGCAGCTTAGCCCGGATTGGGAACACTGAAGCTTTCTTT. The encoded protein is CASSLARIGNTEAFF.

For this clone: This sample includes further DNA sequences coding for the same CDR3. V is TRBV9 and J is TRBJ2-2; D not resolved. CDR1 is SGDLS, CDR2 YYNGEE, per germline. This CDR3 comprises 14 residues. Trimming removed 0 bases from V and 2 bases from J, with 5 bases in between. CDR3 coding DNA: TGTGCCAGCAGCGTAGTAGGTAACACCGGGGAGCTGTTTTTT. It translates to CASSVVGNTGELFF.

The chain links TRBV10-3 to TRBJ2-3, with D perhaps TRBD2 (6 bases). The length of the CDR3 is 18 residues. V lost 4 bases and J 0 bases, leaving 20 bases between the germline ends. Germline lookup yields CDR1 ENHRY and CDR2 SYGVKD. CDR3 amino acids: CAISVLVRDSSSTDTQYF. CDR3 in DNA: TGTGCCATCAGTGTGCTAGTCCGGGACTCCTCTAGCACAGATACGCAGTATTTT.

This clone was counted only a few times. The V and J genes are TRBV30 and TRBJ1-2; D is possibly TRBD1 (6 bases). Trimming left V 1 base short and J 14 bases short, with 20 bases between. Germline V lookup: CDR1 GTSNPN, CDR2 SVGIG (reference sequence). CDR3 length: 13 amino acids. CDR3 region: CAWSATGTSSRTF. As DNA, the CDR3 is TGTGCCTGGAGTGCGACCGGGACATCGAGCCGAACCTTC.

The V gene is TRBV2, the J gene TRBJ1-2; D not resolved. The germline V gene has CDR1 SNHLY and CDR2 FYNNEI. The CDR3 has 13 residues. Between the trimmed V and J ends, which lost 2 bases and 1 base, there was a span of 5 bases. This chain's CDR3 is CASSERDNYGYTF. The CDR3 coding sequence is TGTGCCAGCAGTGAAAGGGATAACTATGGCTACACCTTC.

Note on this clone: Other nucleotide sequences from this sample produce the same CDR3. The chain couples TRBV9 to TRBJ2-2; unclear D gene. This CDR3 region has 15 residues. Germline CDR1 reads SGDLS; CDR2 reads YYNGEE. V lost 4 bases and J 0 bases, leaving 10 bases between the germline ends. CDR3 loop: CASSPRLANTGELFF. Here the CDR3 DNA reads TGTGCCAGCAGCCCAAGACTCGCGAACACCGGGGAGCTGTTTTTT.

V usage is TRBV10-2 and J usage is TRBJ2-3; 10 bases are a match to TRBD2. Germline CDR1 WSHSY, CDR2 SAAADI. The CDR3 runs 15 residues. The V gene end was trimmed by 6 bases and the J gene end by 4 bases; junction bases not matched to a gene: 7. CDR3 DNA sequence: TGCGCCAGCAGAGCCCAAGCGGGAGGGGCAGATACGCAGTATTTT. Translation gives CASRAQAGGADTQYF.

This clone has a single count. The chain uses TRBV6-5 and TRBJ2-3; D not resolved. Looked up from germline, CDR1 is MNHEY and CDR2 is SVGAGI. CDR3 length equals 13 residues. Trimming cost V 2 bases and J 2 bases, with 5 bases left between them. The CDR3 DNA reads TGTGCCAGCAGTTACGACCACACAGATACGCAGTATTTT. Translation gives CASSYDHTDTQYF.

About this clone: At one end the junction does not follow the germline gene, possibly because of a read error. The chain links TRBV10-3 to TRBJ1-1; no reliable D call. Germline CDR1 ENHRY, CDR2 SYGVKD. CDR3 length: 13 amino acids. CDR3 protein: CAINEGRSTEAFF. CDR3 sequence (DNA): TGTGCCATCAATGAGGGCCGATCCACTGAAGCTTTCTTT.

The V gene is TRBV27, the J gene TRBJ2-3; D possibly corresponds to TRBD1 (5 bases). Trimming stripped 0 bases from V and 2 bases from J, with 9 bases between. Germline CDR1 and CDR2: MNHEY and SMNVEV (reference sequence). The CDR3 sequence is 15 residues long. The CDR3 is CASSLSGVNTDTQYF. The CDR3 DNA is TGTGCCAGCAGTTTATCAGGGGTGAACACAGATACGCAGTATTTT.

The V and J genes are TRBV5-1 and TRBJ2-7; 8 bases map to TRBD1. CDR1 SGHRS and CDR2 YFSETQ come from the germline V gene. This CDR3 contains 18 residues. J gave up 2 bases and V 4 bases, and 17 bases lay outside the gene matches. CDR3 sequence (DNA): TGCGCCAGCAGCCTCGGGTACAACATCCGGACAGGGCCCTACGAGCAGTACTTC. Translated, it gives CASSLGYNIRTGPYEQYF.

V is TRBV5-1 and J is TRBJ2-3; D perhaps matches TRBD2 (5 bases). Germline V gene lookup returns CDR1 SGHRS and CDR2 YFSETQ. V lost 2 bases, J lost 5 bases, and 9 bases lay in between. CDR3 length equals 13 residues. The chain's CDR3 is CASSFAGEDTQYF. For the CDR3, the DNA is TGCGCCAGCAGCTTTGCGGGTGAAGATACGCAGTATTTT.

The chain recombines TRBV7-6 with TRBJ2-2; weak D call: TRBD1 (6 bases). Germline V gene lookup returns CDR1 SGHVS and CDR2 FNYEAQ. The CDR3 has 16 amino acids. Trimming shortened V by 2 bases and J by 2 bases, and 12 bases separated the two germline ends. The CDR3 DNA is TGTGCCAGCAGCTTACGGGGACAAGCCAACACCGGGGAGCTGTTTTTT. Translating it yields CASSLRGQANTGELFF. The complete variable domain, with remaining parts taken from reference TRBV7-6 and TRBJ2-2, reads GAGVSQSPRYKVTKRGQDVALRCDPISGHVSLYWYRQALGQGPEFLTYFNYEAQQDKSGLPNDRFSAERPEGSISTLTIQRTEQRDSAMYRCASSLRGQANTGELFFGEGSRLTVL.

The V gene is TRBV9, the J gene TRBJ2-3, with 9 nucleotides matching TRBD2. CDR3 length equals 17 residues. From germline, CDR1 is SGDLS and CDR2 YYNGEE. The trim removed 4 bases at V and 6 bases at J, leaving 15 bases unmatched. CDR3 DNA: TGTGCCAGCAGCTCGGGACTAGCAGCAAGCCTGATGGATACGCAGTATTTT. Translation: CASSSGLAASLMDTQYF.

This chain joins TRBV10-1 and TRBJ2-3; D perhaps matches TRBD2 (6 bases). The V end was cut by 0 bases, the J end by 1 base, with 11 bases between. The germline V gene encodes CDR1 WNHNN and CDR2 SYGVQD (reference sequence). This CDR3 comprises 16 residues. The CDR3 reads CASSESAGPGTDTQYF. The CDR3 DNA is TGCGCCAGCAGTGAGTCGGCGGGACCTGGCACAGATACGCAGTATTTT.